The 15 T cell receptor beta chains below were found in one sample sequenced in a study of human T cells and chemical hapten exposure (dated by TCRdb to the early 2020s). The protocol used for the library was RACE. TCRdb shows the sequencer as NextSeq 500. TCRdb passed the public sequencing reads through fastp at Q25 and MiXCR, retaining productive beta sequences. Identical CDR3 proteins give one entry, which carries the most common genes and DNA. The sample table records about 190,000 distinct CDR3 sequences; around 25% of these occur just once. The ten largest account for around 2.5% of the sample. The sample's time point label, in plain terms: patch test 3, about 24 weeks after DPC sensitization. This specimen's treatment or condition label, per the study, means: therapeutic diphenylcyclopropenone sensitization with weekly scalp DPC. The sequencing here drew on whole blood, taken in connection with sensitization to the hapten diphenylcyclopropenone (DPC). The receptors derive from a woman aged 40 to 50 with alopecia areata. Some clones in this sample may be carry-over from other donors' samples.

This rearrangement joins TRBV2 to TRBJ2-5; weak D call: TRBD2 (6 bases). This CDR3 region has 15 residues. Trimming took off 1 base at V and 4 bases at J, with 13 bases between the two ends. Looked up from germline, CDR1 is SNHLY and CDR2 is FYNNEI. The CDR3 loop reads CASSEGGGDGETQYF. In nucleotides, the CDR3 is TGTGCCAGCAGTGAAGGTGGCGGGGATGGAGAGACCCAGTACTTC.

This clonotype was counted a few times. CDR3 loop: CASSPGQGEVGELFF. For the CDR3, the DNA is TGTGCCAGCAGCCCGGGACAGGGTGAAGTCGGGGAGCTGTTTTTT. The J gene is TRBJ2-2, the V gene TRBV3-1; 9 positions match TRBD1. Germline-derived CDR1 and CDR2 are LGHDT and YNNKEL (reference sequence). The CDR3 extends over 15 amino acids. After removal of 4 bases from V and 7 bases from J, the junction contained 7 bases not matched to a gene.

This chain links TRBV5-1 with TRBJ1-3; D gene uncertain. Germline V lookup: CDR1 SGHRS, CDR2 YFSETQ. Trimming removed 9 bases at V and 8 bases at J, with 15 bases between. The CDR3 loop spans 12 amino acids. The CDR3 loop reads CATWAFEDTIYF. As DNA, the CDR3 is TGCGCCACCTGGGCCTTCGAGGACACCATATATTTT.

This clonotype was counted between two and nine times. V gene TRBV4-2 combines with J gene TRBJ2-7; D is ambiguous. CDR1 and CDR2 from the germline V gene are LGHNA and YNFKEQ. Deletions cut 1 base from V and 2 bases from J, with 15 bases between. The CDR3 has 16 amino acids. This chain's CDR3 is CASSQGEGQRTYEQYF. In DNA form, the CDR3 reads TGTGCCAGCAGCCAAGGCGAAGGTCAACGGACCTACGAGCAGTACTTC.

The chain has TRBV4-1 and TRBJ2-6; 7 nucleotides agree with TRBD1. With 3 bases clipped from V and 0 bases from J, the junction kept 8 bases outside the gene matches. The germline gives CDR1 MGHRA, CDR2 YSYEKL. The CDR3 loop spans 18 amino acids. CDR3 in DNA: TGCGCCAGCAGCCAGTTTACAGGGGCCCTCTCTGGGGCCAACGTCCTGACTTTC. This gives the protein CASSQFTGALSGANVLTF.

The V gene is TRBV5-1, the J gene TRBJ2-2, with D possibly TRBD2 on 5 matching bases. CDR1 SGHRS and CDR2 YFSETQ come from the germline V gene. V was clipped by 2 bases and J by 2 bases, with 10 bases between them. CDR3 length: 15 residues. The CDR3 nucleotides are TGCGCCAGCAGCTTCGAGGGCATTAACACCGGGGAGCTGTTTTTT. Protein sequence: CASSFEGINTGELFF.

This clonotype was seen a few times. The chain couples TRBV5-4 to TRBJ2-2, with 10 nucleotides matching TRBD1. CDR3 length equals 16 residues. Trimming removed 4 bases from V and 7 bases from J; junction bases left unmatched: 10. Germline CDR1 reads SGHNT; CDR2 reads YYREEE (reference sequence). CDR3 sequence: CASSPMRTGGIGELFF. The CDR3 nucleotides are TGTGCCAGCAGCCCTATGAGGACAGGGGGGATCGGGGAGCTGTTTTTT.

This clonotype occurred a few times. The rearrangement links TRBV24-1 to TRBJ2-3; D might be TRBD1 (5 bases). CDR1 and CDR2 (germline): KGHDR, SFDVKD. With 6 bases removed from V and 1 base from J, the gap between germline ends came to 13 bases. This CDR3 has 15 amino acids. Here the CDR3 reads CATSPGPGRTDTQYF. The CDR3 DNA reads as TGTGCCACCAGTCCAGGACCAGGGCGCACAGATACGCAGTATTTT.

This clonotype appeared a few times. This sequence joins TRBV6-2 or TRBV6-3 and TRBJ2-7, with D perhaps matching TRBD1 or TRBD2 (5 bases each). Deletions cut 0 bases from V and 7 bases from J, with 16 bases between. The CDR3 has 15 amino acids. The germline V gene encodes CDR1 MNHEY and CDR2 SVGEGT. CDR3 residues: CASSYSRLGTPEQYF. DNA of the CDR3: TGTGCCAGCAGTTACTCGAGGTTGGGGACCCCGGAGCAGTACTTC.

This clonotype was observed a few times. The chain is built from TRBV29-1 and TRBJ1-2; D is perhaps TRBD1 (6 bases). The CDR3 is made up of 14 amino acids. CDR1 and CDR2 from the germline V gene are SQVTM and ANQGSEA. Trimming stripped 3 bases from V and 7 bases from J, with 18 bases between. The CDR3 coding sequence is TGCAGCGTTGAGGGGGGGCAGGGTTTGAGTGGCTACACCTTC. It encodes CSVEGGQGLSGYTF. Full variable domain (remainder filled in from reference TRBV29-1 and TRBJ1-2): SAVISQKPSRDICQRGTSLTIQCQVDSQVTMMFWYRQQPGQSLTLIATANQGSEATYESGFVIDKFPISRPNLTFSTLTVSNMSPEDSSIYLCSVEGGQGLSGYTFGSGTRLTVV.

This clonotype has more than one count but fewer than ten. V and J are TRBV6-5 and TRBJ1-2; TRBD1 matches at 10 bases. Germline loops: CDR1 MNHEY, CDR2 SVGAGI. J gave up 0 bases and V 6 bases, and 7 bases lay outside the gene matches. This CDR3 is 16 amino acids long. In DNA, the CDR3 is TGTGCCAGCAGCCCCGTGGGACAGGGGACTAACTATGGCTACACCTTC. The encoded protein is CASSPVGQGTNYGYTF.

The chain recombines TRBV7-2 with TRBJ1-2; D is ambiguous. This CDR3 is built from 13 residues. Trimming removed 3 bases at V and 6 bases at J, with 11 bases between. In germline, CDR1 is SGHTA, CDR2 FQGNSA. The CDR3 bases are TGTGCCAGCAGCTTCGCCGGGGTAGATGGCTACACCTTC. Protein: CASSFAGVDGYTF.

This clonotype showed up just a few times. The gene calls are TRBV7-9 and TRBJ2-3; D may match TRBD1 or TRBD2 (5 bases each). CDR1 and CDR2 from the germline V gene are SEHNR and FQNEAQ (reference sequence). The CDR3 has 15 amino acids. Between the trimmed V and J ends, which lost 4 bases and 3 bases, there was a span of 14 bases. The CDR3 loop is CASSYGTYETDTQYF. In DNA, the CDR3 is TGTGCCAGCAGCTACGGGACGTATGAGACAGATACGCAGTATTTT.

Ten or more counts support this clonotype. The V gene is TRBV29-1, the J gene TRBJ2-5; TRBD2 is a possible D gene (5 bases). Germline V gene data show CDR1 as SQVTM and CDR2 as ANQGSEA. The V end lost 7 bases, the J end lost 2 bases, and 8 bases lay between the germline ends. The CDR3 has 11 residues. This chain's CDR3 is CSAGSQETQYF. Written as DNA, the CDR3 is TGCAGCGCGGGGAGTCAAGAGACCCAGTACTTC.

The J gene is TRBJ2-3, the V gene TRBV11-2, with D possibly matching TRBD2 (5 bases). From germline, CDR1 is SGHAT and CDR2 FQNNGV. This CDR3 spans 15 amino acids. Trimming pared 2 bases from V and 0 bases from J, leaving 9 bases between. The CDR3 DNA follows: TGTGCCAGCAGCTTACCAGGCGGGAGCACAGATACGCAGTATTTT. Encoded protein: CASSLPGGSTDTQYF.